Listed below are T cell receptor beta chains from one sample, sequenced in a study of graft-versus-host responses after intestinal transplantation. The method was immunoSEQ multiplex PCR; TCRdb's version includes in-frame clones alone and lacks a portion of them. This repertoire shows about 18,000 clones, around 38% found once; its top ten account for approximately 0.84%. This sample comprised alloreactive CD4+ T cells from a mixed lymphocyte reaction culture, obtained before intestinal transplant. The receptors originated from a human patient who received an intestinal transplant. CDR3s leave out the opening cysteine and the closing phenylalanine or tryptophan. A D gene is named only where the DNA matches it firmly.

TRBJ1-4,TRBV11-3,.,ASSLQGTYNEKLF
TRBJ2-2,TRBV9,.,ASSVVGANTGELF
TRBJ1-3,TRBV11-2,.,ASSFGRTGNTIY
TRBJ1-5,TRBV19,.,ASSIGWQINQPQH
TRBJ1-6,TRBV2,.,ASKVRGRSPLH
TRBJ1-2,TRBV2,TRBD1,ASSGDRYYGYT
TRBJ2-1,TRBV5-4,.,ATSLGGGHYNEQF
TRBJ2-1,TRBV5-1,TRBD2,ASSLMLAGNEQF
TRBJ2-1,TRBV5-4,.,ASSLYNEQF
TRBJ1-2,TRBV2,.,ASIPMSQGGGYT
TRBJ2-1,TRBV18,.,ASSLRLEQF
TRBJ2-1,TRBV10-3,.,ATQGGVYNEQF
TRBJ1-2,TRBV27,.,ASKSAIHYGYT
TRBJ1-1,TRBV18,.,ATQPTGGTEAF
TRBJ1-3,TRBV14,.,ASSPLRRGNTIY
TRBJ1-2,TRBV14,TRBD1,ASSQLGQGYGYT
TRBJ1-3,TRBV7-9,TRBD1,ASSLTGGSGNTIY
TRBJ1-4,TRBV5-1,TRBD1,ASSVTGTANEKLF
TRBJ2-3,TRBV9,TRBD1,ASSPALGQGRGTDTQY
TRBJ1-2,TRBV11-2,TRBD1,ASSFSNRGSGYGYT
TRBJ1-2,TRBV18,.,ASSPPTAYGYT
TRBJ1-2,TRBV10-2,.,ASSVRGSYGYT
TRBJ2-5,TRBV11-2,.,ASSFGYPETQY